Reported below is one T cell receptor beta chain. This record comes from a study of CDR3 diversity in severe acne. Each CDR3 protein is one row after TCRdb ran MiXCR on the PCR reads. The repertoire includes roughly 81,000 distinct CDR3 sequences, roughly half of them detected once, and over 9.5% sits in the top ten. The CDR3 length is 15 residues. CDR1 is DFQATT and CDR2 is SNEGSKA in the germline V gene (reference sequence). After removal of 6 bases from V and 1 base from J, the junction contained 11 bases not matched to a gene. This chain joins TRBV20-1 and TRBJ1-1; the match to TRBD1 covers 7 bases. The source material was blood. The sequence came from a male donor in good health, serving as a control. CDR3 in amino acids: CSAPTAGQPNTEAFF. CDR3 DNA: TGCAGTGCCCCTACCGCGGGACAGCCGAACACTGAAGCTTTCTTT.